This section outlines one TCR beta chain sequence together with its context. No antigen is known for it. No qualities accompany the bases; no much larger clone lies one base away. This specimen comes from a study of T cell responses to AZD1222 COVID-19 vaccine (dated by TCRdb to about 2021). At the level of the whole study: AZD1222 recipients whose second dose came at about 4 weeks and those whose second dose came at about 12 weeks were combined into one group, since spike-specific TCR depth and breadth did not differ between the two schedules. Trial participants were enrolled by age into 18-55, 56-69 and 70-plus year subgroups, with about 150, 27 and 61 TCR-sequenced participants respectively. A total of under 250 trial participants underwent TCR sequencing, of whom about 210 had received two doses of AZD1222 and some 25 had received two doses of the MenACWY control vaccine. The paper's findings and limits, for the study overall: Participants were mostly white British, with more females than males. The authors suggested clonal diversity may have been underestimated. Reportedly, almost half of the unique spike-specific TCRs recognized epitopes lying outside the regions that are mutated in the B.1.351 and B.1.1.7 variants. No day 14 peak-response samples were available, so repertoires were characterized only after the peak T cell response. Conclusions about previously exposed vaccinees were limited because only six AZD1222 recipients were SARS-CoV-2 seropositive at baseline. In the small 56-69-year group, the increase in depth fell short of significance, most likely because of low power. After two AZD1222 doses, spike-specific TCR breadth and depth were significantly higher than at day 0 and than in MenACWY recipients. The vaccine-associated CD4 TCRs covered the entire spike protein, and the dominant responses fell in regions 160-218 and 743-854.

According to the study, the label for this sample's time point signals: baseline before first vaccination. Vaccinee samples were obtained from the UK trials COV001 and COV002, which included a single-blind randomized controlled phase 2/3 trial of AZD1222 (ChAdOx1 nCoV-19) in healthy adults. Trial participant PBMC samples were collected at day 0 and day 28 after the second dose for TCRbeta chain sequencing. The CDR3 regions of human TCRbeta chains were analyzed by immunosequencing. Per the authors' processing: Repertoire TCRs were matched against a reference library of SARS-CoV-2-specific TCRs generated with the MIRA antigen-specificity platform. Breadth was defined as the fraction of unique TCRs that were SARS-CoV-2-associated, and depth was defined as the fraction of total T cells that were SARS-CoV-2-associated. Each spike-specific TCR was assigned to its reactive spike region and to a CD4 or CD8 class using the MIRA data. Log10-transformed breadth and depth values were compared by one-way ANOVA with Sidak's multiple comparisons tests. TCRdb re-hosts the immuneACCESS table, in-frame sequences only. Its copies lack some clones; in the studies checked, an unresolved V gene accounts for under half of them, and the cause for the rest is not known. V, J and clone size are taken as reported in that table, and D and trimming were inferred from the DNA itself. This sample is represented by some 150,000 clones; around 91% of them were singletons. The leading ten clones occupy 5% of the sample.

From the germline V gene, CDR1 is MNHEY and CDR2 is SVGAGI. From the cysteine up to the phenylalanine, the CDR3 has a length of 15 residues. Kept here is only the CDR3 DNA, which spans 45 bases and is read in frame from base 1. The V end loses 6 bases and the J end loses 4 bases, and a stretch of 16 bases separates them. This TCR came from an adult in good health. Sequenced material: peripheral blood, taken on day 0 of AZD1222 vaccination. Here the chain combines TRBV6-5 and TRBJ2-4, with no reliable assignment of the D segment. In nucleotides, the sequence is TGTGCCAGCAGCTCCGTTGAGATCGGTAAAAACATTCAGTACTTC. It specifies CASSSVEIGKNIQYF.